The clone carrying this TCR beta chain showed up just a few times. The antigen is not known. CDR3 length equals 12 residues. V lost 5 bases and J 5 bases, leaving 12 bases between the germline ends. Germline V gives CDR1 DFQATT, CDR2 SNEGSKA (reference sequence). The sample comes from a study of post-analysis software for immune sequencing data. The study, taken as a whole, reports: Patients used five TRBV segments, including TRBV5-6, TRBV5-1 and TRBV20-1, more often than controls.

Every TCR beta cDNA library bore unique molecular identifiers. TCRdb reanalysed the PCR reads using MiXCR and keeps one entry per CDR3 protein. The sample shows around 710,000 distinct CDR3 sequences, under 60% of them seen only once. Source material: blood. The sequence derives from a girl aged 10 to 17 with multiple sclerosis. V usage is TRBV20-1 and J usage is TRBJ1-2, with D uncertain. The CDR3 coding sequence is TGCAGTGCTCGACCGGGGTTTTATGGCTACACCTTC. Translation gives CSARPGFYGYTF.